A single sample is the source of the 8 T cell receptor beta chains below, sequenced in a study of cytotoxic CD8 clonotypes in ibrutinib-treated CLL. The repertoire was sequenced with immunoSEQ multiplex PCR; TCRdb's copy has only in-frame clones and lacks some. Of about 300,000 clones listed, roughly 71% are singletons. The sequencing used PBMCs, collected after 36 months of ibrutinib treatment. The receptors originated from a human donor with chronic lymphocytic leukemia.

The CDR3 loop is CASSSTGLTVGDEQFF. The CDR3 coding sequence is TGCGCCAGCAGCTCGACAGGGCTGACGGTAGGCGATGAGCAGTTCTTC. The chain joins TRBV5-1 to TRBJ2-1, with 7 bases lining up with TRBD1. The CDR3 consists of 16 residues. Germline V lookup: CDR1 SGHRS, CDR2 YFSETQ. The V segment lost 3 bases and the J segment 8 bases; nucleotides outside the gene matches: 14.

The CDR3 nucleotides read TGTGCCACCAGCAGAGATGCGGGACAGGGGGTGTTTACAGATACGCAGTATTTT. This sequence encodes CATSRDAGQGVFTDTQYF. The chain combines TRBV15 with TRBJ2-3; 11 bases match TRBD1. Germline V gene sequence: CDR1 LNHNV, CDR2 YYDKDF (reference sequence). V gave up 0 bases and J gave up 3 bases; unmatched junction bases: 8. This CDR3 spans 18 amino acids.

In nucleotides, the CDR3 is TGTGCCAGCAAGGGAGCGGGACAGCAATACTACGAGCAGTACTTC. This encodes CASKGAGQQYYEQYF. The chain is built from TRBV28 and TRBJ2-7; the D call may be TRBD1 or TRBD2 (7 bases each). This CDR3 is built from 15 residues. The V gene lost 7 bases and the J gene lost 3 bases, with 19 bases spanning the gap. Germline V gene sequence: CDR1 MDHEN, CDR2 SYDVKM.

V and J are TRBV5-1 and TRBJ2-7; 7 bases are a match to TRBD1. CDR1 and CDR2 (germline): SGHRS, YFSETQ. The CDR3 is 15 residues long. V gave up 0 bases and J gave up 3 bases; unmatched junction bases: 6. CDR3 protein: CASSLEGQLVYEQYF. As DNA, the CDR3 is TGCGCCAGCAGCTTGGAGGGACAGCTAGTCTACGAGCAGTACTTC.

Only one count was recorded for this clone. The chain has TRBV6-1 and TRBJ2-5; 7 bases are shared with TRBD2. The CDR3 spans 14 residues. Germline CDR1 reads MNHNS; CDR2 reads SASEGT. The V segment lost 4 bases and the J segment 0 bases; nucleotides outside the gene matches: 2. The CDR3 nucleotides read TGTGCCAGCAGTGGGGGGGGGAACCAAGAGACCCAGTACTTC. Amino acids: CASSGGGNQETQYF.

The V and J genes are TRBV6-1 and TRBJ2-3, with 7 bases fitting TRBD1. The V and J ends lost 1 base and 5 bases, in that order; junction bases with no gene match: 3. Per the germline V gene, CDR1 is MNHNS and CDR2 is SASEGT. CDR3 length: 14 residues. Here the CDR3 DNA reads TGTGCCAGCAGTGAAGGACAGGGAATAGATACGCAGTATTTT. Amino acids: CASSEGQGIDTQYF.

The rearrangement uses TRBV9 and TRBJ2-3; D call uncertain. Trimming stripped 1 base from V and 1 base from J, with 10 bases between. CDR1 SGDLS and CDR2 YYNGEE come from the germline V gene. The CDR3 sequence is 15 residues long. The CDR3, as DNA: TGTGCCAGCAGCGTATCGGAAAGCCGCACAGATACGCAGTATTTT. Amino acids: CASSVSESRTDTQYF.

This chain uses TRBV2 with TRBJ1-2; D remains unclear. This CDR3 has 13 amino acids. Germline CDR1 is SNHLY and CDR2 is FYNNEI. Trimming removed 6 bases from V and 2 bases from J, with 10 bases in between. The DNA of the CDR3 is TGTGCCAGCAGCTCCTCGGGCAACTATGGCTACACCTTC. The encoded protein is CASSSSGNYGYTF.